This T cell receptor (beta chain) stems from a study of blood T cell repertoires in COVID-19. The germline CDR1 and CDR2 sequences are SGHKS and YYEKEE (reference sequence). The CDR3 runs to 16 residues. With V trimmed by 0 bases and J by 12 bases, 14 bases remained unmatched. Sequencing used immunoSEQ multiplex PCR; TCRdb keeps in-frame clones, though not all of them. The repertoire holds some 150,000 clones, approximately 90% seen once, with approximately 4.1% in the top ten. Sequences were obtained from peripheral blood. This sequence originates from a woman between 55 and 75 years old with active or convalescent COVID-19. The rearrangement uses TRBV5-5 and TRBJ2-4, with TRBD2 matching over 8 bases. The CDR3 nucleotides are TGTGCCAGCAGCTTGGAGAGCGGGGGCCGGGGGGATGCTCAGTACTTC. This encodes CASSLESGGRGDAQYF.